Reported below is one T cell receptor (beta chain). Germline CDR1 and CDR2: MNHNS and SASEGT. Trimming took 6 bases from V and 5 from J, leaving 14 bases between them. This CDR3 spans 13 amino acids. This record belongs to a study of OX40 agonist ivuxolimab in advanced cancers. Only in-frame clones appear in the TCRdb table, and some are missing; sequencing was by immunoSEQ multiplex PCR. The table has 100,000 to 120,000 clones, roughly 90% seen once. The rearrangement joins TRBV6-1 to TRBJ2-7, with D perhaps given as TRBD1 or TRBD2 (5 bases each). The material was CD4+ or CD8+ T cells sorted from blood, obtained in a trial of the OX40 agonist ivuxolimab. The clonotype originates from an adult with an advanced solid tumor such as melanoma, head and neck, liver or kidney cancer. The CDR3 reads CASRGPGVDEQYF. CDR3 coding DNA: TGTGCCAGCAGGGGACCGGGCGTCGACGAGCAGTACTTC.